This T cell receptor beta chain is drawn from a study of blood T cell repertoires in COVID-19. Study background: COVID-19 samples collected from the United States, Italy and Spain covered acute and convalescent phases. PBMCs, B-cell-depleted T cells, or T cells provided the cDNA or gDNA that made up the material.

The germline gives CDR1 MNHNS, CDR2 SASEGT. This CDR3 has 16 residues. V was pared by 2 bases and J by 6 bases, with 17 bases between. As processed by the authors: Estimation of nucleated cell counts relied on the amplification of reference gene primers. Sequenced by immunoSEQ multiplex PCR; TCRdb stores in-frame clones only, minus some. V and J calls and clone size are given by that table; D and trimming were obtained from the DNA. The sample yields over 100,000 clones, around 83% seen once. The receptor comes from a woman aged 80 or over with active or convalescent COVID-19. The specimen was peripheral blood. This chain links TRBV6-1 with TRBJ1-3; tentative D call: TRBD1 (5 bases). The CDR3 reads CASSEPLGTLENTIYF. The CDR3 nucleotides are TGTGCCAGCAGTGAACCACTGGGGACTCTGGAAAACACCATATATTTT.